This entry lists 21 T cell receptor beta chains sequenced from one sample in a study of shared clonotypes between healthy human individuals. Assay used: immunoSEQ multiplex PCR; TCRdb lists only in-frame clones, some missing. The sample has some 2.1 million clones; about 95% are singletons. Naivety among CD8 cells was defined by CD45RO negativity and positive CCR7 selection, thereby excluding terminally differentiated effector memory CD45RA+ cells. Sequencing was done on a sample of naive CD8+ T cells sorted from blood. The receptor set was obtained from a man in his late teens or twenties in good health.

The J gene is TRBJ2-7, the V gene TRBV7-2; D tentatively reads TRBD1 or TRBD2 (5 bases each). The V end was cut by 0 bases, the J end by 2 bases, with 11 bases between. The CDR3 has 15 residues. Germline V gene sequence: CDR1 SGHTA, CDR2 FQGNSA. CDR3 bases: TGTGCCAGCAGCTTAGCCGGGACGGGGCCCTACGAGCAGTACTTC. This encodes CASSLAGTGPYEQYF.

This chain connects TRBV5-1 to TRBJ2-3, with 8 bases matching TRBD2. The CDR3 loop spans 15 amino acids. J lost 3 bases, V lost 4 bases, and 7 bases had no gene match. CDR1 is SGHRS and CDR2 is YFSETQ in the germline V gene. CDR3 sequence: CASSPASGGTDTQYF. The CDR3 DNA sequence: TGCGCCAGCAGCCCAGCCAGCGGGGGAACAGATACGCAGTATTTT.

Turning to this clone: Sequence at one end of the junction differs from germline and may be a read error. The gene calls are TRBV2 and TRBJ1-1, with 9 nucleotides matching TRBD1. This CDR3 comprises 15 residues. Germline V gene sequence: CDR1 SNHLY, CDR2 FYNNEI. The CDR3, as DNA: TGTGCCATCAGTCCCGGGACAGGGCCGAACACTGAAGCTTTCTTT. Protein product: CAISPGTGPNTEAFF.

The chain is built from TRBV10-1 and TRBJ2-3, with a possible D match to TRBD2 (6 bases). The CDR3 totals 15 residues. V lost 3 bases, J lost 4 bases, and 14 bases lay in between. Germline CDR1 WNHNN, CDR2 SYGVQD (reference sequence). The CDR3 DNA reads as TGCGCCAGCAGTGATCAGGGTAGCGGTGCAGATACGCAGTATTTT. Protein sequence: CASSDQGSGADTQYF.

Note on this clone: Other DNA sequences in this sample translate to the same CDR3. V gene TRBV27 combines with J gene TRBJ2-6; 7 positions agree with TRBD1. This CDR3 comprises 16 residues. Germline-derived CDR1 and CDR2 are MNHEY and SMNVEV (reference sequence). V lost 3 bases to trimming and J lost 0 bases; unmatched junction nucleotides: 2. CDR3 nucleotides: TGTGCCAGCAGTTTTCAGGGGGTCTCTGGGGCCAACGTCCTGACTTTC. This codes for CASSFQGVSGANVLTF.

Details on this clone: The same CDR3 arises from other DNA sequences in this sample as well. The chain joins TRBV28 to TRBJ2-1; no firm D call. V was pared by 2 bases and J by 7 bases, with 12 bases between. CDR1 is MDHEN, CDR2 SYDVKM, per germline. This CDR3 is built from 14 residues. The CDR3 spells CASSLSLLGNEQFF. The CDR3 nucleotides read TGTGCCAGCAGTTTAAGTCTTCTAGGGAATGAGCAGTTCTTC.

The genes are TRBV11-2 and TRBJ1-6, with TRBD1 matching over 11 bases. Germline V gives CDR1 SGHAT, CDR2 FQNNGV. The length of the CDR3 is 19 residues. J gave up 2 bases and V 5 bases, and 11 bases lay outside the gene matches. CDR3 sequence: CASSLLLPGQGAYNSPLHF. DNA of the CDR3: TGTGCCAGCAGCCTCCTGCTTCCGGGACAGGGGGCCTATAATTCACCCCTCCACTTT.

Of note for this clone: This sample includes further DNA sequences coding for the same CDR3. The chain uses TRBV9 and TRBJ2-3, with D perhaps TRBD1 (6 bases). The CDR3 has 13 amino acids. V was pared by 2 bases and J by 4 bases, with 8 bases between. Germline CDR1 SGDLS, CDR2 YYNGEE. As DNA, the CDR3 is TGTGCCAGCAGCGTCCAGGGGTCAGATACGCAGTATTTT. Its translation: CASSVQGSDTQYF. The full variable domain, completed using reference TRBV9 and TRBJ2-3, is DSGVTQTPKHLITATGQRVTLRCSPRSGDLSVYWYQQSLDQGLQFLIQYYNGEERAKGNILERFSAQQFPDLHSELNLSSLELGDSALYFCASSVQGSDTQYFGPGTRLTVL.

V and J are TRBV19 and TRBJ2-7, with D possibly TRBD1 on 6 matching bases. The CDR3 is 16 residues long. Germline V lookup: CDR1 LNHDA, CDR2 SQIVND (reference sequence). V was pared by 1 base and J by 5 bases, with 18 bases between. Written as DNA, the CDR3 is TGTGCCAGTAGTATAGGTACAGGGCCTATCGTCGACGAGCAGTACTTC. Amino acids: CASSIGTGPIVDEQYF.

Comments on this clone: Additional DNA sequences in this sample encode the identical CDR3. This chain links TRBV9 with TRBJ2-7; 8 bases are a match to TRBD1. J was trimmed by 0 bases and V by 2 bases; bases with no gene match: 4. The CDR3 is made up of 15 amino acids. CDR1 and CDR2 from the germline V gene are SGDLS and YYNGEE. The CDR3 DNA follows: TGTGCCAGCAGCGTGGGGACAGGCGGCTCCTACGAGCAGTACTTC. As protein: CASSVGTGGSYEQYF.

The chain combines TRBV5-6 with TRBJ2-1; unclear D gene. CDR1 and CDR2 (germline): SGHDT, YYEEEE. Trimming stripped 3 bases from V and 6 bases from J, with 7 bases between. The CDR3 is 12 amino acids. The chain's CDR3 is CASSSGPNEQFF. CDR3 sequence (DNA): TGTGCCAGCAGCTCCGGACCCAATGAGCAGTTCTTC.

V gene TRBV19 combines with J gene TRBJ2-1; D is ambiguous. Between the trimmed V and J ends, which lost 3 bases and 2 bases, there was a span of 14 bases. CDR1 and CDR2 from the germline V gene are LNHDA and SQIVND (reference sequence). CDR3 size: 16 residues. The CDR3 DNA is TGTGCCAGTAGTATTGGGAACTCTTGGCCCTACAATGAGCAGTTCTTC. Translation gives CASSIGNSWPYNEQFF. Looking up the rest from reference TRBV19 and TRBJ2-1 gives the full variable domain: DGGITQSPKYLFRKEGQNVTLSCEQNLNHDAMYWYRQDPGQGLRLIYYSQIVNDFQKGDIAEGYSVSREKKESFPLTVTSAQKNPTAFYLCASSIGNSWPYNEQFFGPGTRLTVL.

V and J are TRBV9 and TRBJ2-3; D is unresolved. Germline values: CDR1 SGDLS, CDR2 YYNGEE. V lost 7 bases to trimming and J lost 0 bases, with 9 bases between them. This CDR3 has 13 amino acids. The CDR3 protein is CASGSDSTDTQYF. The CDR3 region has the DNA TGTGCCAGCGGTTCGGACAGCACAGATACGCAGTATTTT.

The chain recombines TRBV5-6 with TRBJ2-7; TRBD1 might be the D (5 bases). Germline V gene sequence: CDR1 SGHDT, CDR2 YYEEEE. The CDR3 is made up of 14 amino acids. Trimming stripped 0 bases from V and 0 bases from J, with 7 bases between. The CDR3 region has the DNA TGTGCCAGCAGCTTGGCAGGGATCTCCTACGAGCAGTACTTC. Translated: CASSLAGISYEQYF.

The chain employs TRBV28 and TRBJ2-2, with 8 bases lining up with TRBD2. V trimming: 2 bases; J trimming: 6 bases; junction bases outside the gene matches: 5. The V gene's germline CDR1 is MDHEN and CDR2 SYDVKM. The CDR3 is made up of 15 amino acids. The CDR3 DNA sequence: TGTGCCAGCAGTTTACGGGGGGGAAGCGCCGGGGAGCTGTTTTTT. Amino acid sequence: CASSLRGGSAGELFF. Full variable domain (outside the CDR3, taken from reference TRBV28 and TRBJ2-2): DVKVTQSSRYLVKRTGEKVFLECVQDMDHENMFWYRQDPGLGLRLIYFSYDVKMKEKGDIPEGYSVSREKKERFSLILESASTNQTSMYLCASSLRGGSAGELFFGEGSRLTVL.

This sequence joins TRBV28 and TRBJ1-6; possibly TRBD1 for D (5 bases). The ends were cut back, 3 bases at V and 2 bases at J, with 8 bases in the middle. CDR3 length: 15 amino acids. Looked up from germline, CDR1 is MDHEN and CDR2 is SYDVKM. CDR3 loop: CASSFRGAYNSPLHF. For the CDR3, the DNA is TGTGCCAGCAGTTTTCGGGGGGCCTATAATTCACCCCTCCACTTT.

The chain has TRBV5-1 and TRBJ1-2, with D possibly TRBD1 on 5 matching bases. There are 13 residues in the CDR3. CDR1 SGHRS and CDR2 YFSETQ come from the germline V gene. Trimming stripped 2 bases from V and 6 bases from J, with 11 bases between. CDR3 protein: CASSFPGPDGYTF. Here the CDR3 DNA reads TGCGCCAGCAGCTTTCCGGGACCCGATGGCTACACCTTC.

Regarding this clone: This CDR3 is also generated by other DNA sequences in the sample. The chain recombines TRBV9 with TRBJ2-7, with TRBD2 as a possible D gene (5 bases). The CDR3 runs to 14 residues. Germline CDR1 is SGDLS and CDR2 is YYNGEE. V was shortened by 4 bases and J by 0 bases, with 11 bases between the two germline ends. The CDR3 sequence: CASSPTDSSYEQYF. In DNA, the CDR3 is TGTGCCAGCAGCCCGACGGACTCCTCCTACGAGCAGTACTTC.

The chain carries TRBV2 and TRBJ1-4, with D unresolved. Germline V CDR1 and CDR2: SNHLY, FYNNEI. The CDR3 has 12 residues. V was clipped by 0 bases and J by 8 bases, with 4 bases between them. Here the CDR3 reads CASSEAPEKLFF. CDR3 DNA sequence: TGTGCCAGCAGTGAAGCGCCCGAAAAACTGTTTTTT.

The rearrangement uses TRBV4-3 and TRBJ2-3, with D possibly called TRBD1 or TRBD2 (5 bases each). Germline V gene data show CDR1 as LGHNA and CDR2 as YSLEER. V was shortened by 3 bases and J by 1 base, with 17 bases between the two germline ends. This CDR3 contains 17 residues. In nucleotides, the CDR3 is TGCGCCAGCAGCCAGATGAATTGGGGGTTGGGCACAGATACGCAGTATTTT. Translated: CASSQMNWGLGTDTQYF.

V gene TRBV19 combines with J gene TRBJ1-5; D gene ambiguous. Per the germline V gene, CDR1 is LNHDA and CDR2 is SQIVND (reference sequence). The CDR3 is 15 amino acids. Trimming left V 3 bases short and J 2 bases short, with 11 bases between. This CDR3 is CASSIGEFGNQPQHF. The CDR3 coding sequence is TGTGCCAGTAGTATTGGGGAGTTTGGCAATCAGCCCCAGCATTTT. Based on the CDR3 plus reference TRBV19 and TRBJ1-5, the full variable domain is DGGITQSPKYLFRKEGQNVTLSCEQNLNHDAMYWYRQDPGQGLRLIYYSQIVNDFQKGDIAEGYSVSREKKESFPLTVTSAQKNPTAFYLCASSIGEFGNQPQHFGDGTRLSIL.